This entry features one TCR beta chain sequence. J lost 5 bases, V lost 7 bases, and 9 bases had no gene match. Germline CDR1 and CDR2: WSHSY and SAAADI. The CDR3 sequence is 16 residues long. This entry comes from a study of blood T cell repertoires in COVID-19. As for the study in general: Donors in the United States, Italy and Spain gave samples during acute or convalescent COVID-19.

Measured with immunoSEQ multiplex PCR; TCRdb has only the in-frame clones, and not every one. The table shows roughly 66,000 clones, with roughly four fifths occurring only once. The TCR sequence derives from a woman aged 55-69 years with acute or convalescent COVID-19. Input material: peripheral blood. The chain has TRBV10-2 and TRBJ2-2; TRBD2 matches 11 bases. The CDR3 loop is CASKVAGGPYTGELFF. The CDR3 region has the DNA TGCGCCAGCAAGGTAGCGGGGGGGCCGTATACCGGGGAGCTGTTTTTT.